The next 9 T cell receptor beta chains were all read from a single sample in a study of CD8 T cells in ankylosing spondylitis. TCRdb fed the 5' RACE reads into MiXCR, producing one record per CDR3 protein. The sample lists a few hundred thousand distinct CDR3 sequences, 15% to 20% occurring once. Sequenced sample: blood, either unsorted or a sorted T cell fraction (not recorded which). These receptors all stem from a male donor with ankylosing spondylitis or in good health (not recorded which).

This clonotype was detected only a few times. The chain couples TRBV12-3 or TRBV12-4 to TRBJ2-5; the D gene is possibly TRBD2 (5 bases). This CDR3 has 16 amino acids. V lost 2 bases to trimming and J lost 5 bases, with 18 bases between them. The CDR3 sequence: CASSLTATLAAETQYF. The CDR3 bases are TGTGCCAGCAGTTTAACCGCAACCCTAGCAGCGGAGACCCAGTACTTC.

The table lists this clonotype with a few counts. V and J are TRBV4-3 and TRBJ2-1, with D tentatively TRBD2 (5 bases). The V end lost 0 bases, the J end lost 0 bases, and 18 bases lay between the germline ends. Per germline, CDR1 LGHNA and CDR2 YSLEER. The CDR3 runs to 19 residues. The CDR3 DNA reads as TGCGCCAGCAGCCAAGATCGGGGAGCCGCGGATAGCTCCTACAATGAGCAGTTCTTC. Its translation: CASSQDRGAADSSYNEQFF.

This clonotype was recorded a few times. The chain employs TRBV29-1 and TRBJ2-7; TRBD1 matches 8 bases. Per the germline V gene, CDR1 is SQVTM and CDR2 is ANQGSEA. The CDR3 extends over 14 amino acids. V shed 6 bases and J 2 bases; nucleotides not matched to a gene: 9. The CDR3 coding sequence is TGCAGCGTGACAGGGGATACTCCTACCTACGAGCAGTACTTC. Translation gives CSVTGDTPTYEQYF.

The chain combines TRBV9 with TRBJ2-2, with D hard to call. This CDR3 region has 14 residues. V lost 0 bases, J lost 4 bases, and 7 bases lay in between. Germline CDR1 and CDR2: SGDLS and YYNGEE. CDR3 bases: TGTGCCAGCAGCGTAGGCTATGGCACCGGGGAGCTGTTTTTT. Its protein is CASSVGYGTGELFF.

Concerning this clonotype itself: At one end the junction does not follow the germline gene, possibly because of a read error. This chain joins TRBV29-1 and TRBJ2-5; TRBD2 agrees at 11 bases. Germline V gene data show CDR1 as SQVTM and CDR2 as ANQGSEA. The CDR3 loop spans 11 amino acids. Here the CDR3 reads CSGRAAETQYF. The DNA for the CDR3 is TGTAGCGGGAGGGCCGCTGAGACCCAGTACTTC.

The chain couples TRBV9 to TRBJ2-1; TRBD2 aligns across 13 bases. This CDR3 has 17 residues. Per the germline V gene, CDR1 is SGDLS and CDR2 is YYNGEE. After removal of 0 bases from V and 8 bases from J, the junction contained 8 bases not matched to a gene. The CDR3 is CASSVAPGTSGKYEQFF. Written as DNA, the CDR3 is TGTGCCAGCAGCGTAGCTCCCGGGACTAGCGGGAAATATGAGCAGTTCTTC.

This chain links TRBV20-1 with TRBJ2-7, with D perhaps TRBD1 or TRBD2 (5 bases each). Trimming stripped 3 bases from V and 2 bases from J, with 14 bases between. From germline, CDR1 is DFQATT and CDR2 SNEGSKA (reference sequence). This CDR3 comprises 14 residues. CDR3 region: CSASQWGNPYEQYF. The DNA for the CDR3 is TGCAGTGCTAGTCAATGGGGGAATCCCTACGAGCAGTACTTC.

Many counts were recorded for this clonotype. The CDR3 nucleotides are TGCGCCAGCAGCTTGGAGGCAGGGGGTTCCTACGAGCAGTACTTC. Its translation: CASSLEAGGSYEQYF. The chain joins TRBV5-1 to TRBJ2-7; TRBD1 matches 7 bases. The CDR3 is 15 residues long. Germline loops: CDR1 SGHRS, CDR2 YFSETQ. Losses at the gene ends were 0 bases for V and 1 base for J; bases not matched to a gene: 4.

In DNA form, the CDR3 reads TGTGCCATCGTTGACACCCTGAACACTGAAGCTTTCTTT. Protein sequence: CAIVDTLNTEAFF. The chain employs TRBV10-3 and TRBJ1-1; no clear D gene. This CDR3 region has 13 residues. Trimming took 8 bases from V and 0 from J, leaving 10 bases between them. The germline CDR1 and CDR2 sequences are ENHRY and SYGVKD.